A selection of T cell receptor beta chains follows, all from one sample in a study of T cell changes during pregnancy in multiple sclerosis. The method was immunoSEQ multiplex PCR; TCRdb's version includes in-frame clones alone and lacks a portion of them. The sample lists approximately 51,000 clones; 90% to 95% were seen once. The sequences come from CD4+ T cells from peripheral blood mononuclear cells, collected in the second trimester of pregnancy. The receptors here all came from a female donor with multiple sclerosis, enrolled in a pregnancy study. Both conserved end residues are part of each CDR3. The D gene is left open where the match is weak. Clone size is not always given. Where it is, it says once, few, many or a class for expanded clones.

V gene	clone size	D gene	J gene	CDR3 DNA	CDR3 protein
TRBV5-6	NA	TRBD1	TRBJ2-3	TGTGCCAGCAGCTTGGCGACAGGGTACCCTAGCACAGATACGCAGTATTTT	CASSLATGYPSTDTQYF
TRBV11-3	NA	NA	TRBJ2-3	TGTGCCAGCAGCTATCGAGGAGGGAGCACAGATACGCAGTATTTT	CASSYRGGSTDTQYF
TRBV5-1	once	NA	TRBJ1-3	TGCGCCAGCAGCTTGGGAGGGGGAAACACCATATATTTT	CASSLGGGNTIYF
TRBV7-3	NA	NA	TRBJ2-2	TGTGCCAGCAGCTTAGGCAGAGCGGCTGGGGAGCTGTTTTTT	CASSLGRAAGELFF
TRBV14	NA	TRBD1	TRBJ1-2	TGTGCCAGCAGCCCAGGGGGGAGGTCAGGCTACACCTTC	CASSPGGRSGYTF
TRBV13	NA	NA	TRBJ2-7	TGTGCCAGCAACCGAGGCCAGGGGTTGGAGGAGCAGTACTTC	CASNRGQGLEEQYF
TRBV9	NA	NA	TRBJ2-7	TGTGCCAGCAGTGCTTACTTACAGGGACACGAGCAGTACTTC	CASSAYLQGHEQYF
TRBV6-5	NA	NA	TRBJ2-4	TGTGCCAGCAGCCCCCAGGACAGACACATTCAGTACTTC	CASSPQDRHIQYF
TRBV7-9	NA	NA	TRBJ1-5	TGTGCCAGCAGCTTCCCTCTGGGGGGGGAAGGTCAGCCCCAGCATTTT	CASSFPLGGEGQPQHF
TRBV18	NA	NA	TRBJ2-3	TGTGCCAGCTCACGGGTCCTTTCTAGCGCTCCCACAGATACGCAGTATTTT	CASSRVLSSAPTDTQYF
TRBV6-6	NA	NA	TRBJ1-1	TGTGCCAGCAGTCGACAGAAGAACACTGAAGCTTTCTTT	CASSRQKNTEAFF
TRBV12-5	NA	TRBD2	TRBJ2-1	TGTGCTAGTGGTCCCCCGGGGGGGGGCTACAATGAGCAGTTCTTC	CASGPPGGGYNEQFF
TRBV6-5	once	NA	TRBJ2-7	TGTGCCAGCCAGGGGAACTCCTACGAGCAGTACTTC	CASQGNSYEQYF
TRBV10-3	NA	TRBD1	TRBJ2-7	TGTGCCATCAGCCAGACAGGGGATGACGAGCAGTACTTC	CAISQTGDDEQYF
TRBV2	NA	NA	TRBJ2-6	TGTGCCAGCAGTGAAGCAGGGGCTGGGGCCAACGTCCTGACTTTC	CASSEAGAGANVLTF
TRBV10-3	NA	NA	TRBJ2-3	TGTGCCATCACTGAGGGCAGGGAAGGCACAGATACGCAGTATTTT	CAITEGREGTDTQYF
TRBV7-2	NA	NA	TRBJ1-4	TGTGCCAGCAGCGAAGAACCGGGAACCCATGAAAAACTGTTTTTT	CASSEEPGTHEKLFF
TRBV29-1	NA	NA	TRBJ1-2	TGCAGCGTTGCGGAGGTATCCCAGGGCTACACCTTC	CSVAEVSQGYTF
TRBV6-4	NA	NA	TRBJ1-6	TGTGCCAGCAGTGACCGGGGGGCCGAGGCCCTCCACTTT	CASSDRGAEALHF
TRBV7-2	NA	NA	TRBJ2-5	TGTGCCAGCGCGGCAGGGGTTGTGGAGACCCAGTACTTC	CASAAGVVETQYF
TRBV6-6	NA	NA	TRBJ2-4	TGTGCCAGCAGTTATCAATCAGGGGCAACCAAAAACATTCAGTACTTC	CASSYQSGATKNIQYF
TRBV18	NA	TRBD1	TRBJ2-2	TGTGCCAGCTCACCACTTAGGACAGGGGCGACCGGGGAGCTGTTTTTT	CASSPLRTGATGELFF
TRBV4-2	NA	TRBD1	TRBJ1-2	TGTGCCAGCAGCCCCCGGGACAGCTCCTATGGCTACACCTTC	CASSPRDSSYGYTF
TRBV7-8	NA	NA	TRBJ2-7	TGTGCCAGCAGCTTAGCGGGGGGGCGCGAGCAGTACTTC	CASSLAGGREQYF
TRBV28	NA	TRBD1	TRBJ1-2	TGTGCCAGCCAGGGAACAGGGGGGGGATACGGTTATGGCTACACCTTC	CASQGTGGGYGYGYTF
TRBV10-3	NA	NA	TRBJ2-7	TGTGCCATCAGCTCGGGGGACTACGAGCAGTACTTC	CAISSGDYEQYF
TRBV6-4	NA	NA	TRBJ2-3	TGTGCCAGCAGTGACCGCGGGGCTAGCACAGATACGCAGTATTTT	CASSDRGASTDTQYF
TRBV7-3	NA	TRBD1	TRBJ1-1	TGTGCCAGCAGCCCGGGACAGGGAAAAACGACTGAAGCTTTCTTT	CASSPGQGKTTEAFF
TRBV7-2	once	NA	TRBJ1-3	TGTGCCAGCAGTCGTTATTTAGGGGTAAATGGAAACACCATATATTTT	CASSRYLGVNGNTIYF
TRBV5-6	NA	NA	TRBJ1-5	TGTGCCAGCAGTCGAGCACGGGATGGGAGCAATCAGCCCCAGCATTTT	CASSRARDGSNQPQHF
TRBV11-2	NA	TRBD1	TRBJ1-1	TGTGCCAGCAGCTCGCAGGGGGCGAGGGGAGCTGAAGCTTTCTTT	CASSSQGARGAEAFF
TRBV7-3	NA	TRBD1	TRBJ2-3	TGTGCCAGCGGCTGGACAGGGACGCAGTATTTT	CASGWTGTQYF
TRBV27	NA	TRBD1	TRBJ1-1	TGTGCCAGCAGTTTGGGGACGACAGGGGGTACTGAAGCTTTCTTT	CASSLGTTGGTEAFF